One and the same sample provided the 32 T cell receptor beta chains below, sequenced in a study of blood T cell repertoires in COVID-19. Sequencing used immunoSEQ multiplex PCR; TCRdb keeps in-frame clones, though not all of them. This table holds approximately 70,000 clones, less than 95% found once. Sequenced input: peripheral blood. These receptor sequences come from a woman between 18 and 29 years old with acute or convalescent COVID-19.

The J gene is TRBJ2-1, the V gene TRBV7-2; the D gene is possibly TRBD2 (6 bases). Germline loops: CDR1 SGHTA, CDR2 FQGNSA. With 1 base removed from V and 7 bases from J, the gap between germline ends came to 8 bases. This CDR3 has 13 amino acids. CDR3 amino acids: CASSLDGGNEQFF. The DNA for the CDR3 is TGTGCCAGCAGCTTAGATGGGGGGAATGAGCAGTTCTTC.

There are a few counts of this clone. The V gene is TRBV7-2, the J gene TRBJ1-5; maybe TRBD1 (5 bases). CDR1 and CDR2 (germline): SGHTA, FQGNSA. The CDR3 has 15 residues. Trimming took off 0 bases at V and 3 bases at J, with 9 bases between the two ends. As DNA, the CDR3 is TGTGCCAGCAGCTTAGCGTGGGGGGACAATCAGCCCCAGCATTTT. Protein product: CASSLAWGDNQPQHF.

The chain is built from TRBV4-3 and TRBJ2-7; D uncertain. V was shortened by 0 bases and J by 1 base, with 10 bases between the two germline ends. Per the germline V gene, CDR1 is LGHNA and CDR2 is YSLEER. The CDR3 runs to 15 residues. DNA of the CDR3: TGCGCCAGCAGCCAAGATTTCGGTTGGTCCTACGAGCAGTACTTC. Its translation is CASSQDFGWSYEQYF.

The V and J genes are TRBV16 and TRBJ1-2, with 10 nucleotides matching TRBD1. From germline, CDR1 is KGHSY and CDR2 FQNENV. J gave up 6 bases and V 8 bases, and 18 bases lay outside the gene matches. The CDR3 covers 17 residues. The CDR3 region is CASFTKRTGGSLDGYTF. The DNA for the CDR3 is TGTGCCAGCTTTACGAAACGGACAGGGGGAAGCTTAGATGGCTACACCTTC.

The V and J genes are TRBV27 and TRBJ1-1, with TRBD1 identical over 7 bases. V trimming: 7 bases; J trimming: 11 bases; junction bases outside the gene matches: 28. Germline V gives CDR1 MNHEY, CDR2 SMNVEV (reference sequence). The CDR3 has 18 residues. CDR3 amino acids: CASKPSGQRFFGALGAFF. CDR3 coding DNA: TGTGCCAGCAAACCTTCGGGACAGAGATTCTTCGGGGCTTTGGGGGCTTTCTTT.

This sequence joins TRBV4-1 and TRBJ1-2; D perhaps matches TRBD1 (5 bases). Germline V gene lookup returns CDR1 MGHRA and CDR2 YSYEKL. Trimming shortened V by 0 bases and J by 4 bases, and 12 bases separated the two germline ends. This CDR3 region has 15 residues. In DNA, the CDR3 is TGCGCCAGCAGCCAAGATAGGACAAGCGTCTATGGCTACACCTTC. This encodes CASSQDRTSVYGYTF.

In its sample, this clone was seen a few times. The rearrangement uses TRBV27 and TRBJ1-5, with TRBD1 matching 8 bases. CDR3 length: 15 amino acids. Looked up from germline, CDR1 is MNHEY and CDR2 is SMNVEV (reference sequence). V shed 5 bases and J 4 bases; nucleotides not matched to a gene: 7. CDR3 sequence (DNA): TGTGCCAGCAGTCCCGACGGGACAGGTAATCAGCCCCAGCATTTT. This translates into CASSPDGTGNQPQHF.

The V and J genes are TRBV19 and TRBJ1-5; 12 bases are a match to TRBD1. Losses at the gene ends were 2 bases for V and 6 bases for J; bases not matched to a gene: 8. This CDR3 spans 17 amino acids. CDR1 LNHDA and CDR2 SQIVND come from the germline V gene (reference sequence). CDR3 coding DNA: TGTGCCAGTAGTATAAGGCGGGACAGGGGGCGCGGTCAGCCCCAGCATTTT. It codes for CASSIRRDRGRGQPQHF.

CDR3: CAIEAWGRHSYEQYF. The CDR3, as DNA: TGTGCCATAGAAGCTTGGGGGAGGCACTCCTACGAGCAGTACTTC. The V gene is TRBV11-2, the J gene TRBJ2-7, with D perhaps matching TRBD2 (6 bases). The CDR3 runs 15 residues. V gave up 10 bases and J gave up 0 bases, with 19 bases separating them. Germline V gene data show CDR1 as SGHAT and CDR2 as FQNNGV.

The CDR3 is CASSLDTDGGRAYGYTF. The CDR3 region has the DNA TGTGCCAGCAGCTTAGATACTGATGGGGGCAGGGCCTATGGCTACACCTTC. V is TRBV7-2 and J is TRBJ1-2, with D possibly matching TRBD1 (6 bases). The CDR3 has 17 residues. V was pared by 1 base and J by 4 bases, with 19 bases between. Germline values: CDR1 SGHTA, CDR2 FQGNSA.

This chain uses TRBV6-1 with TRBJ1-2; D gene unclear. The CDR3 is made up of 15 amino acids. From germline, CDR1 is MNHNS and CDR2 SASEGT. Trimming pared 3 bases from V and 0 bases from J, leaving 11 bases between. This CDR3 reads CASSEEAAANYGYTF. CDR3 bases: TGTGCCAGCAGTGAGGAGGCCGCAGCTAACTATGGCTACACCTTC.

The chain is built from TRBV3-1 (or the pseudogene TRBV3-2) and TRBJ2-3, with 7 bases fitting TRBD1. Germline loops: CDR1 LGHDT, CDR2 YNNKEL (reference sequence). Trimming cost V 1 base and J 1 base; bases outside gene matches: 8. The CDR3 spans 17 residues. CDR3 amino acids: CASSQAQRGLGTDTQYF. The DNA for the CDR3 is TGTGCCAGCAGCCAAGCTCAAAGGGGGCTCGGCACAGATACGCAGTATTTT.

The J gene is TRBJ1-5, the V gene TRBV4-1; D gene uncertain. Germline values: CDR1 MGHRA, CDR2 YSYEKL. The CDR3 extends over 14 amino acids. V was clipped by 0 bases and J by 4 bases, with 7 bases between them. CDR3 coding DNA: TGCGCCAGCAGCCAAGATCCGGGTAATCAGCCCCAGCATTTT. Its protein is CASSQDPGNQPQHF.

The CDR3 spells CASSFGEDDNSPLHF. In DNA, the CDR3 is TGTGCCAGCAGCTTCGGGGAAGATGATAATTCACCCCTCCACTTT. This chain links TRBV5-4 with TRBJ1-6; no reliable D call. V lost 2 bases to trimming and J lost 5 bases, with 11 bases between them. Germline loops: CDR1 SGHNT, CDR2 YYREEE (reference sequence). The CDR3 covers 15 residues.

In this sample, this clone turned up once. The V gene is TRBV25-1, the J gene TRBJ1-1; D gene ambiguous. V dropped 4 bases and J dropped 5 bases, with 5 bases sitting between them. This CDR3 has 11 residues. Germline CDR1 reads MGHDK; CDR2 reads SYGVNS. The CDR3 bases are TGTGCCAGCAGTGCCCGTACTGAAGCTTTCTTT. Translated, it gives CASSARTEAFF.

The genes are TRBV6-5 and TRBJ1-2; D possibly corresponds to TRBD1 (5 bases). The V gene lost 8 bases and the J gene lost 8 bases, with 21 bases spanning the gap. The germline CDR1 and CDR2 sequences are MNHEY and SVGAGI. The CDR3 spans 14 residues. The CDR3: CASGTGPSSNGYTF. CDR3 nucleotides: TGTGCCAGCGGTACAGGCCCATCCTCAAACGGCTACACCTTC.

The gene calls are TRBV3-1 (or the pseudogene TRBV3-2) and TRBJ1-6; 10 bases map to TRBD1. The CDR3 covers 15 residues. The germline gives CDR1 LGHDT, CDR2 YNNKEL (reference sequence). V lost 4 bases, J lost 6 bases, and 3 bases stayed unmatched. CDR3 in amino acids: CASSPRDRGNSPLHF. The CDR3 coding sequence is TGTGCCAGCAGCCCGAGGGACAGGGGTAATTCACCCCTCCACTTT.

The chain links TRBV11-2 to TRBJ1-6; no clear D gene. Germline values: CDR1 SGHAT, CDR2 FQNNGV. The CDR3 consists of 14 residues. The V gene lost 1 base and the J gene lost 9 bases, with 10 bases spanning the gap. The CDR3 reads CASSLAGGASPLHF. CDR3 DNA: TGTGCCAGCAGCTTAGCAGGAGGCGCTTCACCCCTCCACTTT.

This chain links TRBV5-6 with TRBJ1-5; tentative D call: TRBD1 (5 bases). Germline-derived CDR1 and CDR2 are SGHDT and YYEEEE. This CDR3 is 13 amino acids long. Deletions cut 3 bases from V and 3 bases from J, with 7 bases between. CDR3 sequence (DNA): TGTGCCAGCAGCTGGGGCCTCAATCAGCCCCAGCATTTT. Its protein product is CASSWGLNQPQHF.

The J gene is TRBJ2-3, the V gene TRBV5-1; 9 nucleotides line up with TRBD2. The CDR3 has 14 amino acids. CDR1 is SGHRS and CDR2 is YFSETQ in the germline V gene. V shed 6 bases and J 5 bases; nucleotides not matched to a gene: 7. The CDR3 spells CASMAGGHVDTQYF. The CDR3 bases are TGCGCCAGCATGGCGGGGGGGCATGTAGATACGCAGTATTTT.

The chain has TRBV6-5 and TRBJ1-1; a weak D match, TRBD1 (5 bases). From germline, CDR1 is MNHEY and CDR2 SVGAGI. Trimming took 3 bases from V and 3 from J, leaving 17 bases between them. The CDR3 is 16 amino acids. This chain's CDR3 is CASSYRTRGGHTEAFF. CDR3 DNA sequence: TGTGCCAGCAGTTATCGGACCCGCGGGGGTCACACTGAAGCTTTCTTT.

This chain links TRBV7-2 with TRBJ1-1, with D perhaps TRBD1 (6 bases). The V end was cut by 3 bases, the J end by 3 bases, with 17 bases between. In germline, CDR1 is SGHTA, CDR2 FQGNSA. The CDR3 covers 16 residues. The CDR3 DNA reads TGTGCCAGCAGCTTCTCACAGGGCAGTCGAGACACTGAAGCTTTCTTT. Amino acids: CASSFSQGSRDTEAFF.

The chain couples TRBV7-9 to TRBJ2-7; possible D gene TRBD2, 5 bases. The CDR3 is 13 residues long. Deletions cut 1 base from V and 6 bases from J, with 10 bases between. Germline-derived CDR1 and CDR2 are SEHNR and FQNEAQ (reference sequence). CDR3: CASSLGGELEQYF. DNA for the CDR3: TGTGCCAGCAGCTTAGGGGGAGAGCTCGAGCAGTACTTC.

This clone was found once. The chain employs TRBV30 and TRBJ1-1; 7 bases line up with TRBD1. V lost 3 bases and J lost 4; bases outside the gene matches: 5. From germline, CDR1 is GTSNPN and CDR2 SVGIG (reference sequence). The CDR3 is made up of 13 amino acids. CDR3 region: CAWSFDRATEAFF. CDR3 bases: TGTGCCTGGAGCTTCGACAGGGCCACTGAAGCTTTCTTT. Together with reference TRBV30 and TRBJ1-1, the CDR3 gives the full variable domain: SQTIHQWPATLVQPVGSPLSLECTVEGTSNPNLYWYRQAAGRGLQLLFYSVGIGQISSEVPQNLSASRPQDRQFILSSKKLLLSDSGFYLCAWSFDRATEAFFGQGTRLTVV.

This chain links TRBV29-1 with TRBJ1-4; a weak D match, TRBD1 (6 bases). The V end was cut by 1 base, the J end by 7 bases, with 13 bases between. CDR3 length: 14 amino acids. The germline CDR1 and CDR2 sequences are SQVTM and ANQGSEA. CDR3 DNA: TGCAGCGTTGAAGTGTGGGGGCAGGGTGAAAAACTGTTTTTT. Protein sequence: CSVEVWGQGEKLFF.

This clone was seen only once. The genes are TRBV7-8 and TRBJ2-3; 9 bases are shared with TRBD2. Germline assignment: CDR1 SGHVS and CDR2 FQNEAQ. V lost 5 bases to trimming and J lost 0 bases; unmatched junction nucleotides: 15. The CDR3 runs to 19 residues. The CDR3 loop is CASSPLYLSGSASTDTQYF. CDR3 sequence (DNA): TGTGCCAGCAGCCCTCTCTATCTTAGCGGGAGCGCCAGCACAGATACGCAGTATTTT.

This clone was detected once. The gene calls are TRBV5-6 and TRBJ1-2, with 7 bases matching TRBD1. The CDR3 is 13 residues long. The germline V gene has CDR1 SGHDT and CDR2 YYEEEE. V dropped 4 bases and J dropped 5; count of bases not matched to a gene: 5. This chain's CDR3 is CASSATGHYGYTF. CDR3 nucleotides: TGTGCCAGCAGCGCGACAGGGCATTATGGCTACACCTTC.

This chain links TRBV7-8 with TRBJ2-1; no clear D. V was pared by 6 bases and J by 0 bases, with 9 bases between. CDR1 and CDR2 (germline): SGHVS, FQNEAQ. The CDR3 consists of 14 residues. CDR3 coding DNA: TGTGCCAGCAGGACTTCTAGCTCCTACAATGAGCAGTTCTTC. Amino acid sequence: CASRTSSSYNEQFF.

The V and J genes are TRBV11-2 and TRBJ1-4; possibly TRBD1 for D (6 bases). The V end was cut by 5 bases, the J end by 8 bases, with 12 bases between. This CDR3 is built from 13 residues. CDR1 is SGHAT and CDR2 is FQNNGV in the germline V gene. CDR3 in DNA: TGTGCCAGCAGCCCCCCAGGGGACGAAAAACTGTTTTTT. Amino acid sequence: CASSPPGDEKLFF.

This sequence joins TRBV5-6 and TRBJ1-2; D is uncertain. The CDR3 has 15 residues. CDR1 is SGHDT and CDR2 is YYEEEE in the germline V gene. V was clipped by 4 bases and J by 0 bases, with 13 bases between them. This CDR3 is CASSTERLANYGYTF. The CDR3 DNA reads as TGTGCCAGCAGCACCGAGAGGCTAGCTAACTATGGCTACACCTTC.

The rearrangement links TRBV28 to TRBJ1-2, with D perhaps matching TRBD1 (6 bases). Germline V gives CDR1 MDHEN, CDR2 SYDVKM. Trimming took 2 bases from V and 1 from J, leaving 17 bases between them. The CDR3 spans 17 residues. The CDR3 bases are TGTGCCAGCAGTTTAACTTCCCGACAGGACCTTAACTATGGCTACACCTTC. This codes for CASSLTSRQDLNYGYTF.

Notes on this clone: This same CDR3 is encoded by further DNA sequences in the sample. The chain recombines TRBV29-1 with TRBJ1-1; 7 nucleotides agree with TRBD1. This CDR3 has 11 amino acids. V lost 3 bases to trimming and J lost 8 bases; unmatched junction nucleotides: 3. Germline V lookup: CDR1 SQVTM, CDR2 ANQGSEA. CDR3 bases: TGCAGCGTTGAGAGGGGGCGCGAAGCTTTCTTT. This translates into CSVERGREAFF.